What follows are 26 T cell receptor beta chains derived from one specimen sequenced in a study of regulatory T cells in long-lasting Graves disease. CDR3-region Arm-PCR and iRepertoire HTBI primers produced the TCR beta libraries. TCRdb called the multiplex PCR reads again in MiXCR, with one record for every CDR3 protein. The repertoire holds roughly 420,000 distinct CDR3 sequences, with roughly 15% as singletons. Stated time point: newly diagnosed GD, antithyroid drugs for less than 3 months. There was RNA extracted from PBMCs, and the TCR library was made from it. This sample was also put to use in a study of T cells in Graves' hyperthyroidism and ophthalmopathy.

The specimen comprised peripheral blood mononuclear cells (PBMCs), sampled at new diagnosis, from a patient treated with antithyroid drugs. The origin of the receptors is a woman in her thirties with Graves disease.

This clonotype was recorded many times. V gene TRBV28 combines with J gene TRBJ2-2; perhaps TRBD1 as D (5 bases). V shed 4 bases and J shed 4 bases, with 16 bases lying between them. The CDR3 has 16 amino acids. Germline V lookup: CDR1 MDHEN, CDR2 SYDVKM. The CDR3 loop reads CASSSPAGWGTGELFF. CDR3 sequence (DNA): TGTGCCAGCAGTTCTCCGGCAGGGTGGGGCACCGGGGAGCTGTTTTTT.

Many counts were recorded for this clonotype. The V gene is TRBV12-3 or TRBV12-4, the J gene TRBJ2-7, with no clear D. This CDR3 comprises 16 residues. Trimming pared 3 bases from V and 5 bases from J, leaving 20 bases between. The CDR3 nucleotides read TGTGCCAGCAGTTTTCACCTCCGGGCCTCCCCTGACGAGCAGTACTTC. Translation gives CASSFHLRASPDEQYF.

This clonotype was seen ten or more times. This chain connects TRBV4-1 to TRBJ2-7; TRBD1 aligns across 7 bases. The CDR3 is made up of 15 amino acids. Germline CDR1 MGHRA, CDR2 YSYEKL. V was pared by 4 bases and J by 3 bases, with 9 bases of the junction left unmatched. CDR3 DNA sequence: TGCGCCAGCAGCCTCTTGTCGGGACAGCTCTACGAGCAGTACTTC. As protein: CASSLLSGQLYEQYF.

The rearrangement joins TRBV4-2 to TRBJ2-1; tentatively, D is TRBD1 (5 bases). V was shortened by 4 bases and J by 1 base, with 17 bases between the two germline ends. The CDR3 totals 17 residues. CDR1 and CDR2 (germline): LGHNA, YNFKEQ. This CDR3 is CASSPFVGRQSYNEQFF. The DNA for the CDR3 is TGTGCCAGCAGCCCCTTTGTGGGGCGCCAGTCCTACAATGAGCAGTTCTTC.

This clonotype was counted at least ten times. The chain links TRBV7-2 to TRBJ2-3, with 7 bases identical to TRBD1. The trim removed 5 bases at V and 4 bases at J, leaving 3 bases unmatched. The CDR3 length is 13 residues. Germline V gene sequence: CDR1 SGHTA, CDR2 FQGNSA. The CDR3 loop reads CASSRQGSDTQYF. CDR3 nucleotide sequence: TGTGCCAGCAGCCGACAGGGTTCAGATACGCAGTATTTT.

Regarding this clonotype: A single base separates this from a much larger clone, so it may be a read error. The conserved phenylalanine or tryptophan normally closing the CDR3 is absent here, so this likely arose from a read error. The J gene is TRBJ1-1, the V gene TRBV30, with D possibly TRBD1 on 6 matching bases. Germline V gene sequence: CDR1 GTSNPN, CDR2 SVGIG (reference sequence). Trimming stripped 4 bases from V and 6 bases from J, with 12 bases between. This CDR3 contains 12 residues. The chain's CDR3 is CAWNGGRSEAFL. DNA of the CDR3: TGTGCCTGGAACGGGGGGCGGTCTGAAGCTTTCCTT.

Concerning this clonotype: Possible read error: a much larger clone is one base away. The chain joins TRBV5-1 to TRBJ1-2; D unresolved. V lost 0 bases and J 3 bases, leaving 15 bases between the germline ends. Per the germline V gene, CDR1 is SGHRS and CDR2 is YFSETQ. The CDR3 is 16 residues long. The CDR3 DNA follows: TGCGCCAGCAGCTTGGCCTCGATCGGGTCCGACTATGGCTACACCTTC. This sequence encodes CASSLASIGSDYGYTF. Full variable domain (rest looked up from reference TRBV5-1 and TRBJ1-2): KAGVTQTPRYLIKTRGQQVTLSCSPISGHRSVSWYQQTPGQGLQFLFEYFSETQRNKGNFPGRFSGRQFSNSRSEMNVSTLELGDSALYLCASSLASIGSDYGYTFGSGTRLTVV.

The CDR3 here is CASRRGQTDTIYF. DNA for the CDR3: TGTGCCAGCAGGCGGGGACAGACGGACACCATATATTTT. This rearrangement joins TRBV6-1 to TRBJ1-3; 7 bases are shared with TRBD1. Trimming at V came to 6 bases and at J to 8 bases, leaving 7 bases not matched to a gene. CDR1 and CDR2 from the germline V gene are MNHNS and SASEGT. This CDR3 spans 13 amino acids.

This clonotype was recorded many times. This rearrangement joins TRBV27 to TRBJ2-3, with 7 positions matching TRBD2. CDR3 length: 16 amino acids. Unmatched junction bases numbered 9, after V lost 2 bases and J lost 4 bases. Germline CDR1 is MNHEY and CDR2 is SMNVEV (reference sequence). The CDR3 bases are TGTGCCAGCAGTTTAGGGCGGGAGAGTTGGGCAGATACGCAGTATTTT. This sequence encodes CASSLGRESWADTQYF.

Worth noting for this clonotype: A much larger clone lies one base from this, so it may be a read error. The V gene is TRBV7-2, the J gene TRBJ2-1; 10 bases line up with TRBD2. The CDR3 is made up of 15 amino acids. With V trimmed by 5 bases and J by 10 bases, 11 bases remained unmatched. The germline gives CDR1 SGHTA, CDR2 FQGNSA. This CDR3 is CASSIRASGGYEQFF. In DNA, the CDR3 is TGTGCCAGCAGCATCCGGGCTAGCGGGGGCTACGAGCAGTTCTTC.

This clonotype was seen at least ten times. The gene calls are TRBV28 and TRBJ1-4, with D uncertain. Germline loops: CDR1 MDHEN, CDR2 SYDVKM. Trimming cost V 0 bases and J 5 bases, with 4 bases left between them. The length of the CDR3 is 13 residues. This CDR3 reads CASSLWGNEKLFF. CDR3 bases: TGTGCCAGCAGTTTATGGGGGAATGAAAAACTGTTTTTT.

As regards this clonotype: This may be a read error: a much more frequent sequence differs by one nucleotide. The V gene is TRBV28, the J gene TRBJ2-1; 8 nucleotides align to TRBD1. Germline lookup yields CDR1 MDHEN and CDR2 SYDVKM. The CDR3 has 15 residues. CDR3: CASSPPGGRYNGQFF. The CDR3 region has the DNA TGTGCCAGCAGTCCCCCAGGGGGCCGCTACAATGGGCAGTTCTTC.

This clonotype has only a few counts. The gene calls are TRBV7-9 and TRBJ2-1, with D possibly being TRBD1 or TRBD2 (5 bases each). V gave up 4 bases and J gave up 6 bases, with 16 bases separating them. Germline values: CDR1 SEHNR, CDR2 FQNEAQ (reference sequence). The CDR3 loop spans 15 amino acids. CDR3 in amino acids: CASSSHWDRVNEQFF. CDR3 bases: TGTGCCAGCAGCTCCCACTGGGACCGGGTCAATGAGCAGTTCTTC.

The CDR3 sequence is CASSLRHLYGYTF. The CDR3 DNA reads TGTGCCAGCAGTTTGAGGCATCTCTATGGCTACACCTTC. This chain uses TRBV12-3 or TRBV12-4 with TRBJ1-2; no definite D call. This CDR3 is 13 amino acids long. The V end was cut by 3 bases, the J end by 4 bases, with 9 bases between.

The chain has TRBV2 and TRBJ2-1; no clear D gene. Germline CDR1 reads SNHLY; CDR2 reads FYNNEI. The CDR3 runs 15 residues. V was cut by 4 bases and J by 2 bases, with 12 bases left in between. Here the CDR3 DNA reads TGTGCCAGCAGTGGGAGTTTAGAGACCTACAATGAGCAGTTCTTC. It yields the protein CASSGSLETYNEQFF.

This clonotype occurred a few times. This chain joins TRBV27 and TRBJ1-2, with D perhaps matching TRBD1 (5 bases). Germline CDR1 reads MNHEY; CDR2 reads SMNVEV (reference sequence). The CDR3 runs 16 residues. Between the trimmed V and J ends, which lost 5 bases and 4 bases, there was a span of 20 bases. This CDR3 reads CASSGRGRVKTYGYTF. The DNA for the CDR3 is TGTGCCAGCAGTGGAAGGGGCAGGGTAAAAACCTATGGCTACACCTTC.

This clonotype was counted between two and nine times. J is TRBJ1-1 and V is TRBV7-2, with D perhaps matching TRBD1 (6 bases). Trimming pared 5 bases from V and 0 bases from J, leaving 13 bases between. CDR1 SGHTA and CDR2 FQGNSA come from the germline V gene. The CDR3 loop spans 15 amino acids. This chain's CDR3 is CASSRQGSVNTEAFF. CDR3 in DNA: TGTGCCAGCAGCCGGCAGGGGTCTGTGAACACTGAAGCTTTCTTT.

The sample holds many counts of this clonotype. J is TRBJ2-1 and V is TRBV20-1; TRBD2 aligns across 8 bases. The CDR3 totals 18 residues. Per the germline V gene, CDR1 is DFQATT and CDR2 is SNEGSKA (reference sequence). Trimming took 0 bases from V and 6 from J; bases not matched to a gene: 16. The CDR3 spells CSARDWGSGRTQINEQFF. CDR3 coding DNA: TGCAGTGCTAGAGATTGGGGCAGCGGGAGAACCCAAATCAATGAGCAGTTCTTC.

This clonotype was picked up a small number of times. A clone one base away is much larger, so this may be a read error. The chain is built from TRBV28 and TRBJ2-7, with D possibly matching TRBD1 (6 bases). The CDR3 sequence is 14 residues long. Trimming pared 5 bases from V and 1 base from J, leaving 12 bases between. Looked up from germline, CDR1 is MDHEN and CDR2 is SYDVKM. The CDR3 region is CASSTPRGSYEQYF. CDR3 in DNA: TGTGCCAGCAGTACCCCCAGGGGTTCCTACGAGCAGTACTTC.

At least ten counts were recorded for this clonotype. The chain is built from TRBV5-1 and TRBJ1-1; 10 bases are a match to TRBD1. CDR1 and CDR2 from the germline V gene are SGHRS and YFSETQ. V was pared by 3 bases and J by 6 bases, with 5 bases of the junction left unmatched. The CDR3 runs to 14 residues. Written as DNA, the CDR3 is TGCGCCAGCAGCTACGGACAGGGGGTAGCTGAAGCTTTCTTT. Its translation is CASSYGQGVAEAFF.

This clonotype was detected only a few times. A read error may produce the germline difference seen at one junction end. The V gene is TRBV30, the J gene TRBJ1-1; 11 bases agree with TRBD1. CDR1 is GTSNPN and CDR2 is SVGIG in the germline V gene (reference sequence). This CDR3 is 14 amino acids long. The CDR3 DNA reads TGTGCCTGGAGGGGGGACAGGGGGAACCCTGAAGCTTTCTTT. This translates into CAWRGDRGNPEAFF.

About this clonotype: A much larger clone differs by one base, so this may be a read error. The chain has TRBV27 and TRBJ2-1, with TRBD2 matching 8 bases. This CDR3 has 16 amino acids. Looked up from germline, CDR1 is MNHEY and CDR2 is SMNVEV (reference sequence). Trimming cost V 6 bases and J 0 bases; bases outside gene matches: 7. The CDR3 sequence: CASSGGGGPSYNEQFF. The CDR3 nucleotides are TGTGCCAGCAGCGGGGGGGGCGGCCCCTCCTACAATGAGCAGTTCTTC.

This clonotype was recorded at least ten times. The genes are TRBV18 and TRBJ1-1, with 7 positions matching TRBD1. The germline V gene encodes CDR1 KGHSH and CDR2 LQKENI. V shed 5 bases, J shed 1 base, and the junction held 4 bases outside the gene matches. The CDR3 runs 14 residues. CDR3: CASSIDRANTEAFF. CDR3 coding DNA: TGTGCCAGCTCAATCGACAGGGCGAACACTGAAGCTTTCTTT.

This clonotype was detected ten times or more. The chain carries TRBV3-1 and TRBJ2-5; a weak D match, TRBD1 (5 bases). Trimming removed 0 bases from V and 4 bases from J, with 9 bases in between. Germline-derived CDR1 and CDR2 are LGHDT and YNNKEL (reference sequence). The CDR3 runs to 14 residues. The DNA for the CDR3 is TGTGCCAGCAGCCAAGACAGGGCAGCAGAGACCCAGTACTTC. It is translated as CASSQDRAAETQYF.

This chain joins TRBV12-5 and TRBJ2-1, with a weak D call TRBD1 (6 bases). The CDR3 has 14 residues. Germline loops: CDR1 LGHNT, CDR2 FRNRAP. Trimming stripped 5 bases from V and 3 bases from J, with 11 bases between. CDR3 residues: CASGGIGGYNEQFF. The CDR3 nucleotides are TGTGCTAGTGGTGGGATAGGGGGCTACAATGAGCAGTTCTTC.

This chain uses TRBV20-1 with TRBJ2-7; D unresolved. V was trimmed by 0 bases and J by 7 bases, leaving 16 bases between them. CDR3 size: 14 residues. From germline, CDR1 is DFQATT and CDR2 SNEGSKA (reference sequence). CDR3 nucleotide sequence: TGCAGTGCTAGAGAGGTCCAGCTGTACAATGAGCAGTACTTC. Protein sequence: CSAREVQLYNEQYF.